This T cell receptor beta chain was captured by sequencing in a study of cytomegalovirus exposure and HLA in healthy donors. The donors, nominally healthy at sampling, likely had unrecorded immune exposures. Notes on the study in general: Excluded were some V segments that proved indistinguishable, including TRBV6-2 and TRBV6-3. While the bulk of TCR sequences proved rare, some public TCRs turned up in many donors.

PCR amplification relied on 60 Vbeta primers (plus 13 Jbeta primers). Libraries were prepared by immunoSEQ multiplex PCR; TCRdb keeps only in-frame clonotypes and omits some of them. The table lists 40,000 or so clones, 74% of them singletons. Germline values: CDR1 SGHRS, CDR2 YFSETQ. V was clipped by 6 bases and J by 1 base; unmatched bases: 4. The CDR3 runs to 15 residues. As for this clone: Its antigen is not identified.

The clonotype originates from a man aged 25-45 years in good health and CMV-seronegative. The V and J genes are TRBV5-1 and TRBJ2-1; TRBD1 matches 10 bases. The sample was PBMCs. CDR3 residues: CASKLGQGSYNEQFF. The CDR3 nucleotides are TGCGCCAGCAAATTGGGACAGGGGTCCTACAATGAGCAGTTCTTC. Based on the CDR3 plus reference TRBV5-1 and TRBJ2-1, the full variable domain is KAGVTQTPRYLIKTRGQQVTLSCSPISGHRSVSWYQQTPGQGLQFLFEYFSETQRNKGNFPGRFSGRQFSNSRSEMNVSTLELGDSALYLCASKLGQGSYNEQFFGPGTRLTVL.